This T cell receptor (beta chain) was recorded in a study of blood T cell repertoires in COVID-19. At the level of the study: COVID-19 samples from acute and convalescent phases originated in the United States, Italy and Spain. The cDNA or gDNA used as material had been derived from T cells, B-cell-depleted T cells, or PBMCs.

Per the authors' pipeline: Amplification of reference gene primers was used by the study to estimate nucleated cell counts. Here immunoSEQ multiplex PCR was the method, and the copy in TCRdb shows in-frame clones only, minus some. For V, J and clone size, that table is used; D and trimming come from the DNA. This table holds approximately 110,000 clones, 70% to 90% found once. CDR3 length: 14 amino acids. V shed 7 bases and J shed 4 bases, with 16 bases lying between them. The germline V gene encodes CDR1 LNHDA and CDR2 SQIVND (reference sequence). The rearrangement joins TRBV19 to TRBJ1-1; maybe TRBD1 (5 bases). This TCR was sampled from a human donor in a cohort sampled during active COVID-19. The sequenced material came from peripheral blood. For the CDR3, the DNA is TGTGCCAGTAAGGAAACAGGCACGATCACTGAAGCTTTCTTT. It translates to CASKETGTITEAFF.